The clone carrying this T cell receptor beta chain occurred a few times. The deep-level immunoSEQ assay was used. As processed by the authors: ImmunoSEQ yielded junction-only sequences lacking quality scores, so filtering differed. Sequenced by immunoSEQ multiplex PCR; TCRdb stores in-frame clones only, minus some. D and trimming were read from the DNA, whereas the V and J calls and clone size are those reported in that table. The repertoire has roughly 480,000 clones, around 80% of them found once; the top ten carry roughly 12%. These data come from a study of shared clonotypes between healthy human individuals. The clonotype comes from a woman in her forties in good health. Some clones in this sample may be carry-over from other donors' samples. The sequenced sample was PBMCs.

The CDR3 bases are TGTGCCAGCAGTGAACAACCCAATCAGCCCCAGCATTTT. This translates into CASSEQPNQPQHF. The chain is built from TRBV2 and TRBJ1-5; D ambiguous. The germline V gene has CDR1 SNHLY and CDR2 FYNNEI. V was shortened by 2 bases and J by 3 bases, with 5 bases between the two germline ends. The CDR3 has 13 residues.